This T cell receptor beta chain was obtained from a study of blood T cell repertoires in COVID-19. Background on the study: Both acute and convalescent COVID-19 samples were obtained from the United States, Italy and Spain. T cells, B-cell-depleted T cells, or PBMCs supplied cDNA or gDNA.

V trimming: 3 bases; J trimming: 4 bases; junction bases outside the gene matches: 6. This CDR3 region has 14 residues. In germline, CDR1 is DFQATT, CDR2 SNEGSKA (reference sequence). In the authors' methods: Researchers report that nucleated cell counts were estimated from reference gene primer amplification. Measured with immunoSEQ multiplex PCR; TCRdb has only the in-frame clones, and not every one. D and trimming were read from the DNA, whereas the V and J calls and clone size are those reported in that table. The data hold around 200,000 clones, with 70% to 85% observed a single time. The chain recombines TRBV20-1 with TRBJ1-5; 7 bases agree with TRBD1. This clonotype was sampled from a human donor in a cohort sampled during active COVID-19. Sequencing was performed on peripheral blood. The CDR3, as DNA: TGCAGTGCTAGTGGACAGGAGGTGAATCAGCCCCAGCATTTT. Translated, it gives CSASGQEVNQPQHF.